This T cell receptor beta chain was captured by sequencing in a study of brain T cells in children with intractable seizures. Study observations and caveats: Clones missing pre-surgery may reflect undersampling of that blood sample.

The assay was immunoSEQ multiplex PCR, and TCRdb's table has in-frame clones only and misses some. Here the sample spans roughly 120,000 clones, approximately 94% being singletons. Surgery cases with the highest brain T cell transcript signatures were chosen for sequencing. Before surgery, patients took at least one anti-epileptic drug. The trim removed 5 bases at V and 7 bases at J, leaving 4 bases unmatched. Germline values: CDR1 SGHVS, CDR2 FNYEAQ. The CDR3 has 12 residues. Turning to this clone: The antigen remains undetermined.

The receptor comes from a boy under two years old with hemimegalencephaly and intractable seizures. This specimen consisted of peripheral blood, obtained at surgery. V usage is TRBV7-6 and J usage is TRBJ1-1; 7 bases are shared with TRBD1. CDR3 sequence: CASSLRQGEAFF. The CDR3 DNA sequence: TGTGCCAGCAGCCTACGACAGGGTGAAGCTTTCTTT.